This T cell receptor (beta chain) derives from a study of blood T cells in healthy people across ages. A second PCR, run for roughly 7 to 11 cycles, used a sample-barcoded 5' primer plus a J-beta primer mix. MiXCR, applied by TCRdb to the 5' RACE reads, yields one record per CDR3 protein. Among roughly 500,000 distinct CDR3 sequences listed, roughly 29% were seen once. Study-level points and caveats: Higher diversity, along with more naive CD4+ cells, distinguished long-lived donors from aged donors.

A word on this clonotype: Its antigen is currently unknown.

CDR1 is SSHAT and CDR2 is FNYEAQ in the germline V gene (reference sequence). This CDR3 region has 15 residues. Germline trimming cut 5 bases from V and 9 bases from J; bases unmatched to any gene: 12. The chain carries TRBV7-7 and TRBJ2-1; TRBD1 aligns across 8 bases. The receptor was derived from a woman in her seventies in good health. Sequenced material: blood. The chain's CDR3 is CASSPRGQGASEQFF. The CDR3 coding sequence is TGTGCCAGCAGCCCCAGGGGGCAGGGGGCGAGTGAGCAGTTCTTC.